This is a list of T cell receptor beta chains from one sample in a study of CD8+ T cells in alopecia areata. Here immunoSEQ multiplex PCR was the method, and the copy in TCRdb shows in-frame clones only, minus some. The profile shows 130,000 to 150,000 clones, 40% to 65% of them singletons. Sample: CD4+ T cells sorted from blood, taken at week 0. The source is a human donor with alopecia areata. CDR3s leave out the opening cysteine and the closing phenylalanine or tryptophan. Each record gives: J gene, V gene, D gene, CDR3 protein. A D gene is named only where the DNA matches it firmly.

TRBJ2-5,TRBV7-2,.,ASSSQRGSETQY
TRBJ2-3,TRBV30,.,AWSIRDWTDTQY
TRBJ1-4,TRBV5-1,.,ASSVTGTTNEKLF
TRBJ2-3,TRBV29-1,TRBD2,SVRAGVGTDTQY
TRBJ2-5,TRBV15,TRBD2,ATSRPGLGGETQY
TRBJ1-2,TRBV4-1,.,ASSQERGFSYGYT
TRBJ2-7,TRBV5-1,.,ASSLNYEQY
TRBJ1-2,TRBV5-1,.,ASIQEGRVNYGYT
TRBJ1-2,TRBV28,.,ASSLPTGGGGYGYT
TRBJ2-2,TRBV29-1,TRBD2,SAGTSGLGGELF
TRBJ1-1,TRBV6-5,.,ASRRGTEAF
TRBJ1-5,TRBV6-6,.,ASSYVDSNQPQH
TRBJ1-1,TRBV30,TRBD1,AWSSGTANTEAF
TRBJ1-5,TRBV30,TRBD1,AWSVQGARQPQH
TRBJ2-3,TRBV30,TRBD2,AWTGLAGYDTQY
TRBJ1-1,TRBV30,TRBD1,ACTGQMNTEAF